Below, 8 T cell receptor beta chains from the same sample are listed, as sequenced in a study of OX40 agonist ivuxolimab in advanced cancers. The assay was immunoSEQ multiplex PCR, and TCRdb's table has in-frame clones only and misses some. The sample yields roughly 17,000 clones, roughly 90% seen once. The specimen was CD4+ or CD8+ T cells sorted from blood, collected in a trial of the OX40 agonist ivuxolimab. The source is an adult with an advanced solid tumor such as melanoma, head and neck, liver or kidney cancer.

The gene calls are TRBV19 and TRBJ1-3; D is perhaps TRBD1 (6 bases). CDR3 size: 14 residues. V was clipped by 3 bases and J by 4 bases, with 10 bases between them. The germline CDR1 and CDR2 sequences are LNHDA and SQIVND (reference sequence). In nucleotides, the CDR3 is TGTGCCAGTAGTATTGGGACAAACGGAAACACCATATATTTT. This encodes CASSIGTNGNTIYF. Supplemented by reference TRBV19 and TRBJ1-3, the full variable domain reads DGGITQSPKYLFRKEGQNVTLSCEQNLNHDAMYWYRQDPGQGLRLIYYSQIVNDFQKGDIAEGYSVSREKKESFPLTVTSAQKNPTAFYLCASSIGTNGNTIYFGEGSWLTVV.

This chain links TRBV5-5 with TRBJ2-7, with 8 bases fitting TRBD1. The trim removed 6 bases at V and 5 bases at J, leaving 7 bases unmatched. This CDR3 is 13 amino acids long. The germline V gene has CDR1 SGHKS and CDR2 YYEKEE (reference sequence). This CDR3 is CASTSGGSDEQYF. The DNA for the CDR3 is TGTGCCAGCACCTCAGGGGGCAGCGACGAGCAGTACTTC. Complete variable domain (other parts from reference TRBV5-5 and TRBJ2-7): DAGVTQSPTHLIKTRGQQVTLRCSPISGHKSVSWYQQVLGQGPQFIFQYYEKEERGRGNFPDRFSARQFPNYSSELNVNALLLGDSALYLCASTSGGSDEQYFGPGTRLTVT.

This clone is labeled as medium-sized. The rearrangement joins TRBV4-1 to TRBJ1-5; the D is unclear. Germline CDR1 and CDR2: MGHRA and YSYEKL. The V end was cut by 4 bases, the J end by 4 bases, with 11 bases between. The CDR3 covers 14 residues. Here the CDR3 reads CASSLSAENQPQHF. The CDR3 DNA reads TGCGCCAGCAGCCTCTCGGCAGAAAATCAGCCCCAGCATTTT.

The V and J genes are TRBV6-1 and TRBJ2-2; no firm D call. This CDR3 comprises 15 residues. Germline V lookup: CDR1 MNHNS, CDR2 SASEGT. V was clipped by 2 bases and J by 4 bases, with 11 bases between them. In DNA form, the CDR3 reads TGTGCCAGCAGTGAATTCGCAGGCCCCACCGGGGAGCTGTTTTTT. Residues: CASSEFAGPTGELFF.

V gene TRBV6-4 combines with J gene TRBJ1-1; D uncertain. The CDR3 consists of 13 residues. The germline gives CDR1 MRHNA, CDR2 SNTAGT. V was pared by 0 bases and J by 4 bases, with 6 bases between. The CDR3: CASSDSKGTEAFF. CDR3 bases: TGTGCCAGCAGTGACTCAAAGGGCACTGAAGCTTTCTTT.

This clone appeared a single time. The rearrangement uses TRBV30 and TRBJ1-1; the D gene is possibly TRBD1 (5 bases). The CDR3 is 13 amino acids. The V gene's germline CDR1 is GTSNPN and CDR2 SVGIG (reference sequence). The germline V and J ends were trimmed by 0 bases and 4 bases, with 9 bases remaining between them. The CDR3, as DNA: TGTGCCTGGAGTGTTGCCGGGGGCACTGAAGCTTTCTTT. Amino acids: CAWSVAGGTEAFF.

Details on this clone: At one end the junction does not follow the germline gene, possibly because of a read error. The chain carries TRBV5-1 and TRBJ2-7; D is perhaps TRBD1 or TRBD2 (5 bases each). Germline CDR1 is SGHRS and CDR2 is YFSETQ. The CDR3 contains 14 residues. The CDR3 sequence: CASSSSGTPYGQYF. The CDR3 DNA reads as TGCGCCAGCAGCTCATCCGGGACCCCCTACGGGCAGTACTTC.

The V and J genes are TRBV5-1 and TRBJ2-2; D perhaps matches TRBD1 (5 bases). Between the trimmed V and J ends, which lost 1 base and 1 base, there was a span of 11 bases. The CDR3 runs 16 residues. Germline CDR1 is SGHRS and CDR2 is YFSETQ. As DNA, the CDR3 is TGCGCCAGCAGCTTGAAGGACACGGTGAACACCGGGGAGCTGTTTTTT. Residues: CASSLKDTVNTGELFF.